The clone carrying this TCR beta chain turned up a few times. What it recognizes is unknown. In TCRdb, the 5' RACE reads were re-called with MiXCR into one record per CDR3 protein. This table has 200,000 to 250,000 distinct CDR3 sequences, around 19% appearing once. This record comes from a study of CD8 T cells in ankylosing spondylitis. Study-wide results and caveats: A motif of under 10 highly homologous TCR beta variants was seen as apparently characteristic of ankylosing spondylitis blood.

This CDR3 contains 16 residues. The V segment lost 3 bases and the J segment 3 bases; nucleotides outside the gene matches: 8. CDR1 and CDR2 from the germline V gene are SGHDN and FVKESK. Input material: blood, either unsorted or a sorted T cell fraction (not recorded which). The clonotype originates from a male donor with ankylosing spondylitis. The chain employs TRBV14 and TRBJ2-7; 10 bases are a match to TRBD1. The DNA for the CDR3 is TGTGCCAGCAGCCACGTTACCGGGACAGGGGACTACGAGCAGTACTTC. Translated: CASSHVTGTGDYEQYF. The whole variable domain, filled in from reference TRBV14 and TRBJ2-7, reads EAGVTQFPSHSVIEKGQTVTLRCDPISGHDNLYWYRRVMGKEIKFLLHFVKESKQDESGMPNNRFLAERTGGTYSTLKVQPAELEDSGVYFCASSHVTGTGDYEQYFGPGTRLTVT.